This entry describes one T cell receptor (beta chain). Its specificity is unknown. This entry is derived from a study of T cell responses to AZD1222 COVID-19 vaccine. Profiling relied on immunoSEQ multiplex PCR, and the TCRdb table lists in-frame clones only, not all of them. The sample holds about 99,000 clones; about 90% are singletons and the top ten take about 20%. This CDR3 region has 15 residues. Trimming at V came to 8 bases and at J to 3 bases, leaving 9 bases not matched to a gene. Germline loops: CDR1 MNHEY, CDR2 SMNVEV (reference sequence). The study, taken as a whole, reports: It should be noted that donors were predominantly white British and more often female, and clonal diversity was possibly underestimated. With two AZD1222 doses given, Spike-specific TCR breadth and depth both rose. Sampling that yielded the repertoires occurred only after the peak T cell response.

The material was peripheral blood, obtained on day 0 of AZD1222 vaccination. This TCR came from an adult in good health. The chain has TRBV27 and TRBJ2-7, with TRBD1 identical over 11 bases. CDR3 sequence (DNA): TGTGCCAGCCGCTCCGGGACAGGGGGACTCTACGAGCAGTACTTC. It specifies CASRSGTGGLYEQYF.